This T cell receptor beta chain derives from a study of control samples from healthy donors and cancer patients. Germline CDR1 is LNHDA and CDR2 is SQIVND (reference sequence). The CDR3 runs 15 residues. The ends were cut back, 2 bases at V and 0 bases at J, with 11 bases in the middle. This table comes from immunoSEQ multiplex PCR, and its TCRdb copy is limited to in-frame clones, with some not included. The repertoire has 90,000 or so clones, approximately 91% of them found once; the top ten carry about 10%. The V call is TRBV19, the J call TRBJ2-7, with D perhaps matching TRBD2 (5 bases). The sequenced sample was PBMCs. The receptor was isolated from a woman between 50 and 59 years old with colorectal cancer. CDR3 DNA: TGTGCCAGTAGTATATCTAGCAGGATCTCCTACGAGCAGTACGTC. It yields the protein CASSISSRISYEQYV.